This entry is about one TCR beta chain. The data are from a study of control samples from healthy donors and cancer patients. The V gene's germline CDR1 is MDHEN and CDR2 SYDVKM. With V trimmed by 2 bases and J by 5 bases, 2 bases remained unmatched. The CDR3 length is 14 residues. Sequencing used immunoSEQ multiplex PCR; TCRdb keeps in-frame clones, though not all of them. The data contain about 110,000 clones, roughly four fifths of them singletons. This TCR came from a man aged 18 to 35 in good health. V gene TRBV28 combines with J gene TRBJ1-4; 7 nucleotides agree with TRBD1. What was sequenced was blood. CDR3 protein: CASSLDRANEKLFF. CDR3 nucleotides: TGTGCCAGCAGTTTAGACAGGGCGAATGAAAAACTGTTTTTT. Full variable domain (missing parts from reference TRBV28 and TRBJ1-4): DVKVTQSSRYLVKRTGEKVFLECVQDMDHENMFWYRQDPGLGLRLIYFSYDVKMKEKGDIPEGYSVSREKKERFSLILESASTNQTSMYLCASSLDRANEKLFFGSGTQLSVL.